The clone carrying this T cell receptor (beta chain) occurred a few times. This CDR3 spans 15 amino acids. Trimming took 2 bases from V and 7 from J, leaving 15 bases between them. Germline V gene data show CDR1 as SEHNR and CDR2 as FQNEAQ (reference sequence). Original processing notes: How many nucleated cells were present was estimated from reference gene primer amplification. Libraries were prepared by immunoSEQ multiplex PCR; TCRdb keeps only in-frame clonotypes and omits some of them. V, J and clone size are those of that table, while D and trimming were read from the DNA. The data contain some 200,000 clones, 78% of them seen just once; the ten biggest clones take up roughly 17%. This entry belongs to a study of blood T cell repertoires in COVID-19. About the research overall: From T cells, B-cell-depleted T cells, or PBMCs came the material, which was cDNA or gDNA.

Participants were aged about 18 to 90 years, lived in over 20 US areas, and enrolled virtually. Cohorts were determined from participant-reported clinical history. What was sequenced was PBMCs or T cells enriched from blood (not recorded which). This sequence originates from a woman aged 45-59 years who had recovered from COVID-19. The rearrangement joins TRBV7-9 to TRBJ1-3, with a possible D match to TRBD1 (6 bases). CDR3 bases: TGTGCCAGCAGCTTACGGGGGGCAACAATGAACACCATATATTTT. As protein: CASSLRGATMNTIYF.